The 11 T cell receptor beta chains presented below share a single source sample, sequenced in a study of shared clonotypes between healthy human individuals. Assay: immunoSEQ multiplex PCR; the TCRdb copy retains only in-frame clones and omits some. The table records 1.5 million to 2.5 million clones, around 96% of them present only once. CD8 cells regarded as naive lacked CD45RO, were positively chosen for CCR7, and omitted terminally differentiated effector memory CD45RA+ cells. The specimen was naive CD8+ T cells sorted from blood. Receptors originate from a man younger than 35 in good health.

Turning to this clone: This CDR3 is also generated by other DNA sequences in the sample. The chain is built from TRBV6-1 and TRBJ2-7; a possible D gene is TRBD1 (6 bases). The CDR3 consists of 13 residues. Trimming pared 6 bases from V and 2 bases from J, leaving 11 bases between. Germline CDR1 reads MNHNS; CDR2 reads SASEGT. The CDR3, as DNA: TGTGCCAGCAGCCGGGACATCACCTACGAGCAGTACTTC. Amino acid sequence: CASSRDITYEQYF.

This chain connects TRBV12-5 to TRBJ1-4; D gene uncertain. Trimming took off 2 bases at V and 4 bases at J, with 11 bases between the two ends. Germline loops: CDR1 LGHNT, CDR2 FRNRAP. This CDR3 has 15 amino acids. CDR3 DNA sequence: TGTGCTAGTGGTTTGTTCTGGCGTTATAATGAAAAACTGTTTTTT. It is translated as CASGLFWRYNEKLFF.

The rearrangement uses TRBV7-2 and TRBJ2-3; tentative D call: TRBD2 (6 bases). V lost 2 bases, J lost 2 bases, and 14 bases lay in between. This CDR3 region has 16 residues. Germline CDR1 is SGHTA and CDR2 is FQGNSA. CDR3 nucleotides: TGTGCCAGCAGCTTACGCAGCGGGTTTGACACAGATACGCAGTATTTT. Translation: CASSLRSGFDTDTQYF.

The chain has TRBV13 and TRBJ2-1; D is ambiguous. V was pared by 4 bases and J by 6 bases, with 10 bases between. The CDR3 sequence is 13 residues long. Looked up from germline, CDR1 is PRHDT and CDR2 is FYEKMQ (reference sequence). CDR3 nucleotides: TGTGCCAGCAGCTCAGGCGTGGGCAATGAGCAGTTCTTC. It is translated as CASSSGVGNEQFF.

This clone was detected once. The chain carries TRBV12-2 and TRBJ1-6. TRBV12-2 is an annotated pseudogene. The CDR3 sequence is 15 residues long. The CDR3 reads CASRFTTVWDSPLHF. DNA for the CDR3: TGTGCAAGTCGCTTTACTACGGTCTGGGATTCACCCCTCCACTTT.

In its sample, this clone was seen once. The chain combines TRBV30 with TRBJ1-5; a weak D match, TRBD1 (5 bases). The CDR3 contains 14 residues. CDR1 and CDR2 (germline): GTSNPN, SVGIG (reference sequence). V was cut by 0 bases and J by 6 bases, with 12 bases left in between. The CDR3 region has the DNA TGTGCCTGGAGTGTGGGGACTGTGGCTCAGCCCCAGCATTTT. Amino acid sequence: CAWSVGTVAQPQHF.

The chain carries TRBV6-5 and TRBJ1-1, with 7 nucleotides matching TRBD1. This CDR3 spans 15 amino acids. Germline CDR1 MNHEY, CDR2 SVGAGI. V shed 6 bases, J shed 0 bases, and the junction held 7 bases outside the gene matches. CDR3 in DNA: TGTGCCAGCAGCCTCTCGACAGGGATGAACACTGAAGCTTTCTTT. Protein sequence: CASSLSTGMNTEAFF.

The CDR3: CASRTGGGGSTEAFF. Here the CDR3 DNA reads TGTGCCAGCAGGACAGGGGGCGGTGGGAGCACTGAAGCTTTCTTT. The V call is TRBV5-4, the J call TRBJ1-1; 10 positions agree with TRBD1. The V and J ends lost 5 bases and 4 bases, in that order; junction bases with no gene match: 8. The CDR3 length is 15 residues. The germline V gene encodes CDR1 SGHNT and CDR2 YYREEE (reference sequence).

The chain carries TRBV6-6 and TRBJ2-5; D is perhaps TRBD1 or TRBD2 (6 bases each). Per the germline V gene, CDR1 is MNHNY and CDR2 is SVGAGI (reference sequence). This CDR3 contains 16 residues. V was cut by 0 bases and J by 1 base, with 12 bases left in between. CDR3 nucleotide sequence: TGTGCCAGCAGTTACTCAAACGGGGGCCTCCAAGAGACCCAGTACTTC. This sequence encodes CASSYSNGGLQETQYF.

The chain has TRBV2 and TRBJ2-7, with D perhaps matching TRBD2 (5 bases). Trimming pared 3 bases from V and 2 bases from J, leaving 14 bases between. This CDR3 has 15 residues. Germline assignment: CDR1 SNHLY and CDR2 FYNNEI. CDR3: CASSDGPGTTYEQYF. The CDR3, as DNA: TGTGCCAGCAGTGACGGTCCGGGAACGACCTACGAGCAGTACTTC.

The chain links TRBV11-1 to TRBJ1-1; D is uncertain. With 5 bases removed from V and 5 bases from J, the gap between germline ends came to 12 bases. The CDR3 is 13 residues long. From germline, CDR1 is SGHAT and CDR2 FQDESV (reference sequence). CDR3 coding DNA: TGTGCCAGCAGCCCTAAGGTGGGGACTGAAGCTTTCTTT. Amino acid sequence: CASSPKVGTEAFF.